One and the same sample provided the 28 T cell receptor beta chains below, sequenced in a study of a mutant IDH1 vaccine in newly diagnosed glioma. These TCRs are of unknown antigen specificity. This table comes from immunoSEQ multiplex PCR, and its TCRdb copy is limited to in-frame clones, with some not included. Of about 36,000 clones in the sample, 75% to 85% are singletons; the top ten hold more than 13%. Regarding time point: week 11, during vaccination. A single vaccine dose contained 300 ug of mutant IDH1 20-mer peptide, and topical imiquimod was used with it. This specimen was peripheral blood mononuclear cells (PBMCs), taken from a glioma patient whose treatment included an IDH1 peptide vaccine. These receptors all stem from a woman aged 25 to 39 with glioma. Some clones in this sample may be carry-over from other donors' samples.

This clone was seen a few times. This chain uses TRBV7-9 with TRBJ1-5, with TRBD1 matching over 7 bases. Trimming cost V 4 bases and J 1 base; bases outside gene matches: 1. The CDR3 has 14 residues. Germline V gene sequence: CDR1 SEHNR, CDR2 FQNEAQ (reference sequence). CDR3 bases: TGTGCCAGCAGCTGGACAGGAAGCAATCAGCCCCAGCATTTT. As protein: CASSWTGSNQPQHF.

V and J are TRBV2 and TRBJ2-6; perhaps TRBD1 as D (5 bases). This CDR3 spans 15 amino acids. Trimming shortened V by 6 bases and J by 3 bases, and 12 bases separated the two germline ends. Germline CDR1 SNHLY, CDR2 FYNNEI. The CDR3 DNA reads as TGTGCCAGCAGAAATCAGGGTGTTGGGGCCAACGTCCTGACTTTC. Amino acid sequence: CASRNQGVGANVLTF.

V and J are TRBV4-1 and TRBJ2-3, with TRBD2 as a possible D gene (5 bases). The CDR3 is 14 residues long. In germline, CDR1 is MGHRA, CDR2 YSYEKL. V dropped 0 bases and J dropped 2 bases, with 6 bases sitting between them. Here the CDR3 DNA reads TGCGCCAGCAGCCAAGAAGCGGTCACAGATACGCAGTATTTT. Its protein product is CASSQEAVTDTQYF.

A single count supports this clone. This rearrangement joins TRBV13 to TRBJ2-7; D ambiguous. Germline values: CDR1 PRHDT, CDR2 FYEKMQ (reference sequence). The ends were cut back, 5 bases at V and 1 base at J, with 9 bases in the middle. The CDR3 extends over 13 amino acids. CDR3 loop: CASSTQNSYEQYF. DNA of the CDR3: TGTGCCAGCAGCACCCAAAATTCCTACGAGCAGTACTTC.

CDR3 nucleotides: TGTGCCAGCAGCCGGGACCAGGGGGCTAGTCCCTACAATGAGCAGTTCTTC. Translating it yields CASSRDQGASPYNEQFF. This sequence joins TRBV7-9 and TRBJ2-1, with 8 bases fitting TRBD1. V shed 5 bases and J 2 bases; nucleotides not matched to a gene: 11. There are 17 residues in the CDR3. Germline V lookup: CDR1 SEHNR, CDR2 FQNEAQ (reference sequence).

This chain links TRBV7-9 with TRBJ2-4, with TRBD2 identical over 13 bases. J was trimmed by 0 bases and V by 5 bases; bases with no gene match: 10. The CDR3 runs 19 residues. Per germline, CDR1 SEHNR and CDR2 FQNEAQ (reference sequence). The CDR3 sequence: CASSLGTSGITLAKNIQYF. CDR3 nucleotide sequence: TGTGCCAGCAGCCTCGGGACTAGCGGGATAACACTAGCCAAAAACATTCAGTACTTC.

V usage is TRBV6-1 and J usage is TRBJ2-1, with D possibly TRBD2 on 5 matching bases. The germline gives CDR1 MNHNS, CDR2 SASEGT. This CDR3 comprises 13 residues. Trimming took 6 bases from V and 11 from J, leaving 17 bases between them. CDR3 sequence: CASSGLGNLKQFF. CDR3 DNA sequence: TGTGCCAGCAGCGGACTGGGGAATTTAAAGCAGTTCTTC.

V is TRBV5-4 and J is TRBJ2-7; 8 nucleotides align to TRBD1. Germline V lookup: CDR1 SGHNT, CDR2 YYREEE (reference sequence). The CDR3 consists of 16 residues. V gave up 3 bases and J gave up 3 bases; unmatched junction bases: 11. DNA for the CDR3: TGTGCCAGCAGCTCACCAGGGGGCCCAAAGTACTACGAGCAGTACTTC. Amino acids: CASSSPGGPKYYEQYF.

V usage is TRBV14 and J usage is TRBJ1-4; D remains unclear. CDR1 is SGHDN, CDR2 FVKESK, per germline. V was pared by 0 bases and J by 8 bases, with 7 bases between. This CDR3 has 13 amino acids. The CDR3 is CASSQDRGEKLFF. CDR3 DNA: TGTGCCAGCAGCCAAGATCGGGGAGAAAAACTGTTTTTT.

The chain has TRBV9 and TRBJ2-2; maybe TRBD2 (6 bases). Germline V lookup: CDR1 SGDLS, CDR2 YYNGEE. CDR3 length: 16 residues. Trimming shortened V by 4 bases and J by 2 bases, and 15 bases separated the two germline ends. This CDR3 is CASSPHGTLNTGELFF. The DNA of the CDR3 is TGTGCCAGCAGCCCTCACGGGACTCTTAACACCGGGGAGCTGTTTTTT.

The genes are TRBV5-4 and TRBJ2-2; D uncertain. Germline V lookup: CDR1 SGHNT, CDR2 YYREEE (reference sequence). Trimming left V 6 bases short and J 6 bases short, with 9 bases between. The CDR3 runs 12 residues. The CDR3 bases are TGTGCCAGCAAGGAAAGAGCCGGGGAGCTGTTTTTT. Its translation is CASKERAGELFF.

V and J are TRBV4-2 and TRBJ1-1; 8 positions agree with TRBD1. Germline CDR1 LGHNA, CDR2 YNFKEQ. There are 15 residues in the CDR3. Losses at the gene ends were 1 base for V and 4 bases for J; bases not matched to a gene: 5. The CDR3 DNA sequence: TGTGCCAGCAGCCAAGCGCAGGGGGCGAGCACTGAAGCTTTCTTT. This gives the protein CASSQAQGASTEAFF.

The chain uses TRBV9 and TRBJ2-3; TRBD2 is a possible D gene (5 bases). This CDR3 comprises 15 residues. Germline V gene lookup returns CDR1 SGDLS and CDR2 YYNGEE. V lost 0 bases and J lost 0, with 8 bases in between. The CDR3 protein is CASSVAGGSTDTQYF. DNA for the CDR3: TGTGCCAGCAGCGTAGCCGGCGGGAGCACAGATACGCAGTATTTT.

This clone was detected a few times. V gene TRBV25-1 combines with J gene TRBJ1-1; no clear D gene. V lost 8 bases and J 8 bases, leaving 12 bases between the germline ends. The CDR3 spans 11 residues. CDR1 MGHDK and CDR2 SYGVNS come from the germline V gene. The CDR3, as DNA: TGTGCCAGCCCTCCCTTAGAGGAAGCTTTCTTT. Amino acids: CASPPLEEAFF.

The table lists this clone with a few counts. The chain carries TRBV19 and TRBJ1-2; TRBD1 agrees at 7 bases. The germline V gene has CDR1 LNHDA and CDR2 SQIVND (reference sequence). CDR3 length: 15 residues. J was trimmed by 2 bases and V by 0 bases; bases with no gene match: 3. In DNA, the CDR3 is TGTGCCAGTAGTATAGATCGGGGACAGAACTATGGCTACACCTTC. Amino acid sequence: CASSIDRGQNYGYTF.

The chain recombines TRBV5-1 with TRBJ1-4, with 8 bases lining up with TRBD1. J lost 8 bases, V lost 4 bases, and 10 bases had no gene match. Germline V gene sequence: CDR1 SGHRS, CDR2 YFSETQ. The CDR3 has 15 amino acids. The CDR3 region is CASSPSQGAREKLFF. CDR3 in DNA: TGCGCCAGCAGCCCCTCCCAGGGGGCAAGGGAAAAACTGTTTTTT.

The V and J genes are TRBV5-5 and TRBJ2-5, with 8 bases lining up with TRBD1. Losses at the gene ends were 3 bases for V and 5 bases for J; bases not matched to a gene: 9. Germline CDR1 is SGHKS and CDR2 is YYEKEE (reference sequence). The CDR3 is 15 amino acids. The CDR3 DNA follows: TGTGCCAGCAGCTCCCGCGGACAGGGAGTGGAGACCCAGTACTTC. Protein sequence: CASSSRGQGVETQYF. Together with reference TRBV5-5 and TRBJ2-5, the CDR3 gives the full variable domain: DAGVTQSPTHLIKTRGQQVTLRCSPISGHKSVSWYQQVLGQGPQFIFQYYEKEERGRGNFPDRFSARQFPNYSSELNVNALLLGDSALYLCASSSRGQGVETQYFGPGTRLLVL.

The chain couples TRBV18 to TRBJ2-7, with D perhaps TRBD1 (6 bases). The CDR3 runs to 13 residues. The germline gives CDR1 KGHSH, CDR2 LQKENI. The V end lost 2 bases, the J end lost 6 bases, and 11 bases lay between the germline ends. The CDR3 is CASSPGQIGEQYF. In nucleotides, the CDR3 is TGTGCCAGCTCACCAGGACAGATCGGCGAGCAGTACTTC.

This clone was counted once. CDR3 nucleotides: TGTGCCAGCAGTTACTCGAAGGGGGGTGAGCAGTACTTC. It translates to CASSYSKGGEQYF. The chain carries TRBV6-5 and TRBJ2-7, with D perhaps assigned TRBD1 or TRBD2 (6 bases each). CDR1 is MNHEY and CDR2 is SVGAGI in the germline V gene. The CDR3 consists of 13 residues. Trimming left V 0 bases short and J 7 bases short, with 10 bases between.

This chain uses TRBV19 with TRBJ1-5; D gene uncertain. Deletions cut 6 bases from V and 3 bases from J, with 15 bases between. The length of the CDR3 is 15 residues. Looked up from germline, CDR1 is LNHDA and CDR2 is SQIVND (reference sequence). The CDR3: CASRIKTGYNQPQHF. The CDR3 DNA follows: TGTGCCAGTAGGATCAAGACGGGGTACAATCAGCCCCAGCATTTT.

The chain carries TRBV25-1 and TRBJ1-4; the D is unclear. Trimming pared 1 base from V and 4 bases from J, leaving 4 bases between. This CDR3 has 13 residues. Germline V gene data show CDR1 as MGHDK and CDR2 as SYGVNS. DNA of the CDR3: TGTGCCAGCAGTGAATGGGATAATGAAAAACTGTTTTTT. It codes for CASSEWDNEKLFF.

The table lists this clone with a few counts. The V gene is TRBV11-1, the J gene TRBJ2-1; 9 nucleotides match TRBD1. The CDR3 consists of 16 residues. With 5 bases clipped from V and 5 bases from J, the junction kept 10 bases outside the gene matches. CDR1 and CDR2 (germline): SGHAT, FQDESV (reference sequence). DNA for the CDR3: TGTGCCAGCAGCCCCCATCGGACAGGGGCCGACAATGAGCAGTTCTTC. This codes for CASSPHRTGADNEQFF.

V is TRBV29-1 and J is TRBJ2-1; 8 bases line up with TRBD2. The germline gives CDR1 SQVTM, CDR2 ANQGSEA. This CDR3 is built from 15 residues. V was clipped by 2 bases and J by 0 bases; unmatched bases: 3. CDR3 sequence reads: CSVEKSGSSYNEQFF. The DNA for the CDR3 is TGCAGCGTTGAAAAAAGCGGGAGCTCCTACAATGAGCAGTTCTTC.

The V call is TRBV6-5, the J call TRBJ1-2; 8 bases fit TRBD1. Trimming removed 6 bases from V and 5 bases from J; junction bases left unmatched: 2. Germline CDR1 is MNHEY and CDR2 is SVGAGI. The CDR3 is 12 residues long. The CDR3 DNA is TGTGCCAGCAGCGGACAGGGTTATGGCTACACCTTC. Amino acid sequence: CASSGQGYGYTF.

The V and J genes are TRBV18 and TRBJ1-4; TRBD1 aligns across 8 bases. V lost 4 bases, J lost 4 bases, and 5 bases stayed unmatched. The CDR3 totals 15 residues. Germline V gene sequence: CDR1 KGHSH, CDR2 LQKENI. The CDR3 loop is CASSLDRAFNEKLFF. The CDR3 DNA reads TGTGCCAGCTCACTGGACAGGGCATTTAATGAAAAACTGTTTTTT.

The chain uses TRBV30 and TRBJ2-3; no definite D call. V was shortened by 4 bases and J by 3 bases, with 11 bases between the two germline ends. The CDR3 runs to 13 residues. Looked up from germline, CDR1 is GTSNPN and CDR2 is SVGIG (reference sequence). In DNA form, the CDR3 reads TGTGCCTGGATTGGGGATTGGACAGATACGCAGTATTTT. Its protein is CAWIGDWTDTQYF.

This clone was observed once. The rearrangement links TRBV4-1 to TRBJ1-3; D remains unclear. Trimming removed 0 bases from V and 0 bases from J, with 9 bases in between. There are 16 residues in the CDR3. The V gene's germline CDR1 is MGHRA and CDR2 YSYEKL. In DNA form, the CDR3 reads TGCGCCAGCAGCCAAGAGTCGCTCCTCTCTGGAAACACCATATATTTT. This translates into CASSQESLLSGNTIYF.

The gene calls are TRBV27 and TRBJ1-1, with a possible D match to TRBD1 (5 bases). This CDR3 has 15 amino acids. V lost 5 bases and J 0 bases, leaving 13 bases between the germline ends. The germline V gene encodes CDR1 MNHEY and CDR2 SMNVEV (reference sequence). CDR3 protein: CASSPAQVMNTEAFF. In DNA, the CDR3 is TGTGCCAGCAGTCCAGCACAGGTTATGAACACTGAAGCTTTCTTT.